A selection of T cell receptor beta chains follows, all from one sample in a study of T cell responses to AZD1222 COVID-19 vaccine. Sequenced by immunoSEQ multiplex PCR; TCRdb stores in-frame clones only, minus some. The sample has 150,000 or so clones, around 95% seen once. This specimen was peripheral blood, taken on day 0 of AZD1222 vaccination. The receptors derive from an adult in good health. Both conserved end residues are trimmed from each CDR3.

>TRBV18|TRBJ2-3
ASSPPGTDTQY
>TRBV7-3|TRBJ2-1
ASSLIRSYNEQF
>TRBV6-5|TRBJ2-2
ASTLTGGTGELF
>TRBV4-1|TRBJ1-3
ASSQESGRNTIY
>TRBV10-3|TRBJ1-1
AITAGVGTEAF
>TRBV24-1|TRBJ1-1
ATSVDRGRRTEAF
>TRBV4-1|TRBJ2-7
ASSREGGVYEQY
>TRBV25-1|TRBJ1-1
ASSEYLGGAATEAF
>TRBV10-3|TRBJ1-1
AVRPGGVNTEAF
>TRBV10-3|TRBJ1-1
ASGGGSTEAF
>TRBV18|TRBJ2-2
ASSPPGELF
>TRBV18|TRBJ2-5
ASSPGRAAETQY
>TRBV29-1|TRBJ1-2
SVEVRPGGAAYGYT
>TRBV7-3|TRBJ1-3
ASSLGAPSSGNTIY
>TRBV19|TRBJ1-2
ASSIKVDYGYT
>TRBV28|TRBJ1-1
ASSPGRETEAF
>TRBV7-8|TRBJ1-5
ASSLASYSNQPQH
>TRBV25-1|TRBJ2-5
ASSRTGGSPETQY
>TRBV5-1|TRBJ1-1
ASSLGTGMNTEAF
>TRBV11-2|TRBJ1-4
ASSLGKQGAPNEKLF
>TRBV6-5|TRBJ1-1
ASRRTGWDEAF
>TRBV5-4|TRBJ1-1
ASSLGEWGLNTEAF
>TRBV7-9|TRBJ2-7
ASSLDPTYEQY
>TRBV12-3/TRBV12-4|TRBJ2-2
ASTAGPGELF
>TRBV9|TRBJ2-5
ASSKDAGAGETQY
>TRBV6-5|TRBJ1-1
ASGEVLRNTEAF
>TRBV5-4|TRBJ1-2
ASSLGSGGYT
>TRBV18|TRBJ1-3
ASSPGSGNTIY
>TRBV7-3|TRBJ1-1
ASSQGGPGTEAF
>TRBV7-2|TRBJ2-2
ASSSGWHRNTGELF
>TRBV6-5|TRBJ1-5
ASSPGTHSNQPQH
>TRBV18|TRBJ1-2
ATEKGAAMSYT
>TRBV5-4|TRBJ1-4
ASSLRDTLEEKLF
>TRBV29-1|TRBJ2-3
SVVGLAGGGDTQY
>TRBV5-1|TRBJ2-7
ASSGRGQGFEQY
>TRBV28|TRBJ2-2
ASSLHTGELF
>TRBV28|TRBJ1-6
ASSRLGTGGSRSSPLH
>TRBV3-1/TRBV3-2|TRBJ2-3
ASSPDPGREGLTDTQY
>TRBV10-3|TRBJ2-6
AISEDRPGANVLT
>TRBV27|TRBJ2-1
ASSYGGPYNEQF
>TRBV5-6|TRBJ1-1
ASTLDGATEAF
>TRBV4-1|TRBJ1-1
ASSQDIGQGGRAAF
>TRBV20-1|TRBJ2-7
SAIQQYEQY
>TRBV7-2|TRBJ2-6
ASSSGGLGANVLT
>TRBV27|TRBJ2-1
ASSLLGLAGDNEQF
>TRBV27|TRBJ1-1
ASSFGVVGTEAF
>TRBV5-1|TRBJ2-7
ASSLAGTGNHYEQY
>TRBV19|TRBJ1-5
ASSNAGIFSNQPQH
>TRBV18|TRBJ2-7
ASSLAGFSSYEQY